This T cell receptor (beta chain) appears in the sequencing data of a study of blood T cell repertoires in COVID-19. Turning to the study itself: The origin of the acute and convalescent COVID-19 samples was the United States, Italy and Spain.

The CDR3 has 15 residues. Deletions cut 3 bases from V and 5 bases from J, with 14 bases between. Per the germline V gene, CDR1 is SNHLY and CDR2 is FYNNEI. Under the authors' procedure: Quantification of nucleated cells was approximated via reference gene primer amplification. TCRdb's copy holds only in-frame clones and misses some; the assay was immunoSEQ multiplex PCR. V and J calls and clone size follow that table, whereas D and trimming were derived from the DNA. The top ten hold roughly 9% of the sample, which has tens of thousands of clones, roughly 91% seen once. The source of this sequence is a human donor in a cohort sampled during active COVID-19. Sequences were obtained from peripheral blood. The V gene is TRBV2, the J gene TRBJ2-1; perhaps TRBD1 as D (5 bases). In DNA, the CDR3 is TGTGCCAGCAGTGAGGGGCCCCCAGGGCACAATGAGCAGTTCTTC. It is translated as CASSEGPPGHNEQFF.